The clone carrying this T cell receptor (beta chain) has just a few counts. The data originate from a study of beta chain features in type 1 diabetes. cDNA synthesis used the whole RNA isolate, giving expressed TCRB sequences. Only in-frame clones appear in the TCRdb table, and some are missing; sequencing was by immunoSEQ multiplex PCR. This table has 350,000 to 400,000 clones, approximately 15% appearing once. Per donor, one heparinised blood draw averaged roughly 110 mL. J was trimmed by 1 base and V by 5 bases; bases with no gene match: 8. The CDR3 is 16 amino acids. Per germline, CDR1 SEHNR and CDR2 FQNEAQ (reference sequence).

The J gene is TRBJ1-2, the V gene TRBV7-9; TRBD1 aligns across 9 bases. The sequenced sample consisted of naive CD4+ T cells from blood. The sequence was obtained from a woman aged 18-29 years in good health. The CDR3 bases are TGTGCCAGCAGCCCCGACAGGGGGAATATTAACTATGGCTACACCTTC. Its protein is CASSPDRGNINYGYTF.